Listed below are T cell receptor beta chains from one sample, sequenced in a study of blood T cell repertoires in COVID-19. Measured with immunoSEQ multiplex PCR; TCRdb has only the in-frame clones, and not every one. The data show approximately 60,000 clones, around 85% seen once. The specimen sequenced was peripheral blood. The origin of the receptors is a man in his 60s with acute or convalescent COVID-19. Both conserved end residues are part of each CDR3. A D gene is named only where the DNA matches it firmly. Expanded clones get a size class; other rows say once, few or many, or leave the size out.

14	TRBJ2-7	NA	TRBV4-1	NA	CASSLRTAADEQYF	TGCGCCAGCAGCCTTAGGACAGCCGCCGACGAGCAGTACTTC
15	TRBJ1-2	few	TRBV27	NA	CASSLSSAGSYGYTF	TGTGCCAGCAGTTTAAGTTCTGCAGGGTCTTATGGCTACACCTTC
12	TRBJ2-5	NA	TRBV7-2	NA	CASTPQAETQYF	TGTGCCAGCACCCCTCAGGCGGAGACCCAGTACTTC
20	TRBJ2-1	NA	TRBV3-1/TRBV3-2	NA	CASSQGKPGLSGSSYNEQFF	TGTGCCAGCAGCCAGGGAAAACCGGGACTCTCGGGAAGCTCCTACAATGAGCAGTTCTTC
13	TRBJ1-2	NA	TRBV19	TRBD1	CASSPGGPEGYTF	TGTGCCAGTAGTCCAGGGGGGCCGGAAGGCTACACCTTC
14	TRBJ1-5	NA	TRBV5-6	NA	CASSLGPADQPQHF	TGTGCCAGCAGCTTGGGGCCCGCGGATCAGCCCCAGCATTTT
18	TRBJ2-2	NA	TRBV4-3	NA	CASSPGARGGADTGELFF	TGCGCCAGCAGCCCCGGGGCAAGGGGGGGCGCGGACACCGGGGAGCTGTTTTTT
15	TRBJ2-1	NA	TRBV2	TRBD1	CASSESGTGIGEQFF	TGTGCCAGCAGTGAATCCGGGACAGGGATTGGCGAGCAGTTCTTC
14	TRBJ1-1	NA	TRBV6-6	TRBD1	CASSIRTGGTEAFF	TGTGCCAGCAGTATCCGGACAGGGGGAACTGAAGCTTTCTTT
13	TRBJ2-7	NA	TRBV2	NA	CASRGGFSYEQYF	TGTGCCAGCAGGGGGGGTTTCTCCTACGAGCAGTACTTC
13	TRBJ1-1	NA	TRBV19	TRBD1	CATWDRAETEAFF	TGTGCCACCTGGGACAGGGCAGAAACTGAAGCTTTCTTT
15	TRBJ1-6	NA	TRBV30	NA	CAWSYGTGLNSPLHF	TGTGCCTGGAGTTACGGAACAGGGCTGAATTCACCCCTCCACTTT
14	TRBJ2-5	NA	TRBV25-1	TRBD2	CASSVPGRGETQYF	TGTGCCAGCAGTGTGCCGGGGCGGGGGGAGACCCAGTACTTC
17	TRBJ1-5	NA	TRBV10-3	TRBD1	CAISGPPTGIGNQPQHF	TGTGCCATCAGTGGGCCTCCGACAGGGATTGGCAATCAGCCCCAGCATTTT
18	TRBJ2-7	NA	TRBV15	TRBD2	CATSRDPGLAGTSYEQYF	TGTGCCACCAGCAGAGATCCGGGACTAGCGGGAACTTCCTACGAGCAGTACTTC
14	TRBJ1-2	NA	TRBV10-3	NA	CAISEFHGGFGYTF	TGTGCCATCAGTGAATTCCACGGAGGCTTTGGCTACACCTTC
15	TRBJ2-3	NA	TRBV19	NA	CASSLRGHRTDTQYF	TGTGCCAGTAGTCTCCGGGGTCATCGCACAGATACGCAGTATTTT
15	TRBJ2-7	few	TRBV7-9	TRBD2	CASSLTSGVAYEQYF	TGTGCCAGCAGCTTGACTAGCGGGGTCGCCTACGAGCAGTACTTC
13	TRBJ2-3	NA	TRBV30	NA	CAWSRHDQGTQYF	TGTGCCTGGAGTCGCCACGACCAGGGCACGCAGTATTTT
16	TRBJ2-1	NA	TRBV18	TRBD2	CASSPYRAGGNNEQFF	TGTGCCAGCTCACCGTATAGGGCGGGGGGGAACAATGAGCAGTTCTTC
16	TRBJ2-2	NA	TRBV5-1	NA	CASSLERFGQTGELFF	TGCGCCAGCAGTCTCGAGAGGTTCGGACAGACCGGGGAGCTGTTTTTT
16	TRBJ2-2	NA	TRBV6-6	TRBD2	CASQLAGALNTGELFF	TGTGCCAGCCAACTAGCGGGAGCTCTGAACACCGGGGAGCTGTTTTTT
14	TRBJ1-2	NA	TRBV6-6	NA	CASRPDSTNYGYTF	TGTGCCAGCAGACCTGACAGTACTAACTATGGCTACACCTTC
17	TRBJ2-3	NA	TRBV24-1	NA	CATSDQRAAGGTDTQYF	TGTGCCACCAGTGACCAAAGGGCAGCGGGTGGCACAGATACGCAGTATTTT
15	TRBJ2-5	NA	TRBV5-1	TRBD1	CASSQGTGRGETQYF	TGCGCCAGCAGCCAAGGGACAGGCCGTGGAGAGACCCAGTACTTC
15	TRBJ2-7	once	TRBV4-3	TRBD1	CASSYRSTGPYEQYF	TGCGCCAGCAGCTATAGATCGACAGGGCCCTACGAGCAGTACTTC
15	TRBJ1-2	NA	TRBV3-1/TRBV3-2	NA	CASSQAREGDYGYTF	TGTGCCAGCAGCCAAGCCCGGGAGGGGGACTATGGCTACACCTTC
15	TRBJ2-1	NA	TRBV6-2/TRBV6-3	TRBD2	CASSYKGLLYNEQFF	TGTGCCAGCAGTTATAAGGGACTACTCTACAATGAGCAGTTCTTC
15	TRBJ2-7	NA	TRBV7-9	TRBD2	CASSSRAGGPGEQYF	TGTGCCAGCAGCTCTCGAGCGGGAGGGCCAGGGGAGCAGTACTTC
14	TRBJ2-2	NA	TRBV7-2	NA	CASTSHANTGELFF	TGTGCCAGCACTTCACACGCGAACACCGGGGAGCTGTTTTTT
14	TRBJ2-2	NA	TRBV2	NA	CASLRSLNTGELFF	TGTGCCAGCCTTCGGAGTTTAAACACCGGGGAGCTGTTTTTT
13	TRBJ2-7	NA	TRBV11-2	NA	CASSTWNPREQYF	TGTGCCAGCAGCACTTGGAACCCCAGGGAGCAGTACTTC
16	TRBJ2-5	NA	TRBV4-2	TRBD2	CASSQAGTSGQETQYF	TGTGCCAGCAGCCAAGCCGGGACTAGCGGACAAGAGACCCAGTACTTC
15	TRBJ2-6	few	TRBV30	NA	CAWSVQVPGANVLTF	TGTGCCTGGAGTGTACAAGTCCCTGGGGCCAACGTCCTGACTTTC
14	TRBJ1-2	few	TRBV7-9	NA	CASSPVRGGYGYTF	TGTGCCAGCAGCCCGGTGCGGGGAGGCTATGGCTACACCTTC
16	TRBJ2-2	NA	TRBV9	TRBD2	CASSAKTSGQTGELFF	TGTGCCAGCAGCGCCAAGACTAGCGGTCAGACCGGGGAGCTGTTTTTT